This entry is about one TCR beta chain. The target of this receptor is not known. Within one base of it there is no much larger clone, and no base qualities were kept. The method behind the library was the immunoSEQ multiplex PCR assay. For the multiplex PCR, a mixture combining 60 forward primers for TCR Vbeta segments and 13 reverse primers for TCR Jbeta segments was used. The CDR3 region of rearranged TCR beta genes was amplified from genomic DNA with a multiplex PCR assay. Amplified TCR beta libraries were sequenced as 87-base-pair reads on the Illumina HiSeq System. As for the authors' bioinformatics: A later analysis counted approximately 76 million unique TCR beta chains across the 666 repertoires, and some 12 million of these chains were shared by at least two donors. Raw reads were error-corrected and collapsed into unique sequences with a nearest-neighbor algorithm that merged closely related sequences to remove PCR and sequencing errors. Alignment of CDR3 sequences to IMGT reference sequences was used to assign V, D and J gene segments. For a sequence to be retained, at least a six-nucleotide match to both a V gene segment and a J gene segment was required. Rearrangements were classified as productive when the CDR3 lacked stop codons and remained in frame with V and J, and all other rearrangements were classified as non-productive. CDR3 was defined by IMGT convention, running from the second conserved V-encoded cysteine to the conserved J-encoded phenylalanine. The earlier analysis of 587 of the donors excluded sequences that lacked an unambiguous match to a single V gene segment. An earlier analysis of a few hundred of the donors called V segments functional above 56.7% productive rearrangements and segregating when the between-donor standard deviation exceeded 5%. A statistical classification framework was built for diagnosing cytomegalovirus status from the catalog of TCR beta chain sequences. A later analysis assigned V and J genes by comparing TCR nucleotide sequences with IMGT/GENE-DB human TR gene sequences. Using the TCRdist pipeline, a later analysis assigned CDR3 sequences along with most-parsimonious VDJ recombination scenarios. A later analysis defined each TCR beta chain by its CDR3 amino acid sequence plus V-gene family, and excluded reads lacking a unique V-gene family. In a later analysis, 450 to 600 highly shared, low-generation-probability nucleotide sequences were removed to address suspected cross-contamination and a sequencing artifact. In a later analysis, a clonal expansion index was calculated for each public chain from normalized within-repertoire ranks of inferred template counts. Generation probabilities in a later analysis came from a VDJ recombination model fitted to out-of-frame rearrangements, and those results were checked against IGoR. In a later analysis, TCR-TCR, TCR-HLA and TCR-CMV co-occurrence was scored with hypergeometric tests, and a repertoire-size bias correction was applied to TCR pairs. To estimate false discovery rates, a later analysis permuted the HLA or CMV assignments 20 times. A later analysis grouped co-occurring TCRs with DBSCAN, adding TCRdist sequence similarity when clustering within HLA-allele-positive subsets. Repertoires with fewer than 30,000 or more than 120,000 public chains were left out of co-occurrence clustering, as were about 5 repertoires with anomalous nucleotide sharing. TCRdb obtained this table from immuneACCESS and retained in-frame rearrangements with V and J assigned. These tables miss some clones; where compared with another copy, unresolved V genes account for less than half of the shortfall, and the remainder is unexplained. V and J calls and clone size come straight from that table; D and trimming were deduced from the DNA. The sample contains roughly 71,000 clones, around 74% of them found a single time. The ten largest clones take up over 10% of the sample.

These data come from a study of cytomegalovirus exposure and HLA in healthy donors (dated by TCRdb to 2015 to 2018). Broadly, across the study: An earlier analysis of several hundred of the donors reported around 280 Gb of sequence data and 117 million unique TCR beta sequences obtained from around 180 million T cells. Roughly 300 gigabases of sequencing data and around 88 million unique TCR sequences made up an early release that covered several hundred HLA-typed donors. Among the roughly 390 genotyped donors, about 83% belonged to the genetic ancestry cluster associated with self-reported Caucasian donors. The study was designed to test whether signatures of past pathogen exposure could be identified by cataloging public T cell receptors. Using immunosequencing, the study profiled T cell repertoires from about 650 subjects and related those repertoires to cytomegalovirus serostatus. Along with the roughly 670-subject first cohort, a separate validation cohort of around 120 different subjects was used. The study combined high-throughput TCR immunosequencing, statistical association of individual TCRs with disease status, and machine learning to predict cytomegalovirus infection status. To study patterns of TCR occurrence, a later analysis re-analyzed previously published TCR beta repertoires from 666 donors and added high-resolution HLA genotyping. In the later analysis, no new phenotypic data were used to find candidate immune exposures; instead, reliance was placed on TCR beta sequences and their occurrence across donors. In an earlier analysis of over 550 of the donors, high-throughput TCR beta sequencing was used to judge whether each TCR beta V gene segment behaved as functional or pseudogenic. Alongside the repertoire data, information on donor age, sex, ethnicity and CMV serostatus was compiled. Genome-wide SNP genotypes for about 65% of the roughly 670 donors were used in a later genetic analysis, which treated that subset as a discovery cohort. All discovery cohort repertoires had been generated using a single sequencing platform. HLA typing covered class I and class II loci at four-digit resolution. Typing coverage differed by locus: A, B, C, DRB1 and DQB1 were typed in about 629-630 donors, DQA1 in around 500, DPA1 in around 610, and DPB1 in roughly 470. Roughly 5 DR-DQ haplotypes were handled as single units for association and clustering because linkage in the cohort was strong. Among around 400 genotyped donors of the cohort, an average of approximately 220,000 unique TCR beta nucleotide sequences was sequenced per donor, of which about 19% were non-productive.

CDR1 and CDR2, per the germline V gene (reference sequence), are SEHNR and FQNEAQ. The V and J ends are trimmed by 5 bases and 4 bases, leaving 14 bases between them. The CDR3 measures 14 amino acids from cysteine to phenylalanine. Solely the CDR3 DNA is kept, with 42 bases framed from the first base. Paper-wide results and their limitations: Because HLA typing was unavailable for some donors at each locus, only the typed subset was used in association tests. A later analysis reported that several top co-occurrence clusters appeared linked to parvovirus B19, influenza, CMV and Epstein-Barr virus. An association between a missense DCLRE1C variant and V-gene and J-gene trimming of TCR beta chains was found in a later genetic analysis and replicated in an independent cohort. The authors suggested that the approach could potentially be generalized to other disease states and immunological phenotypes. In vitro tests confirmed that a few of the cytomegalovirus-associated TCR beta chains recognize cytomegalovirus antigens. A later genetic analysis reported fewer N-insertions in productive TCRs among donors in an Asian-associated ancestry cluster than the roughly 720-donor mean. In this cohort, only TCR beta chains were sequenced, and detectable features were limited by the absence of alpha or paired-chain data. Most CMV-associated TCR beta chains appeared to be HLA-restricted in a later analysis, and the HLA associations seemed to be driven largely by CMV exposure. Across donors, most TCR sequences were observed very rarely, whereas some public TCRs were present in many individuals. Linkage disequilibrium might explain the correlated functional status among segregating V segments, but an unknown experimental factor could not be ruled out. The study gave a list of 150 to 200 TCR beta chains associated with cytomegalovirus. In a later analysis, the rate of TCR association differed among HLA loci, with DRB1 alleles having the most associated TCRs and HLA-C alleles having the fewest. Broadly in line with IMGT annotations, most TCR beta V segments showed up in productive rearrangements about 87% or about 30% of the time in an earlier analysis of several hundred of the donors. Assigning TCR associations to individual alleles was difficult when HLA alleles, especially DR and DQ, strongly co-occurred. At a false discovery rate of 0.05, a later analysis linked some 17,000 TCR beta sequences to specific HLA alleles. The classifier was reported to diagnose cytomegalovirus status with high specificity and sensitivity in both the original cohort and the validation cohort. Because counts were too low, seventeen rarely observed V segments, including chromosome 9 orphons, were excluded from the earlier analysis of 587 of the donors. The presence/absence analyses assumed that sequencing depth was roughly uniform across donors, and that assumption may not be true. Some IMGT-functional V segments, including TRBV6-2 and TRBV6-3, could not be distinguished by the 87-base-pair reads and were therefore excluded. For the cohort, immune exposure information was limited to CMV serostatus. A later analysis found that HLA-associated TCR beta chains were more clonally expanded and had lower generation probabilities than equally common non-associated chains. A group of highly shared sequence variants was considered likely to be a technical artifact of the sequencing pipeline. A further reported finding was that TCR beta sequences accurately predicted the HLA-A and HLA-B alleles for most subjects in the first cohort.

The cohort was made up of around 720 healthy bone marrow donors. At the time of sampling, all cohort members were nominally healthy, though unrecorded immune exposures were likely present. CMV serostatus was positive for roughly 290 and negative for about 55% of the roughly 670 cohort members, and was not recorded for this donor. A peripheral blood sample was provided by each donor, and peripheral blood mononuclear cells were used for TCR beta sequencing. Genomic DNA extraction from the blood cell samples was performed with the Qiagen DNeasy Blood Extraction Kit. The TCR was taken from a human donor in good health. The sequence joins TRBV7-9 to TRBJ2-5; TRBD1 is perhaps the D gene, given 6 matching bases. The sequenced sample was PBMCs. The sequence in DNA is TGTGCCAGCAGCATACTTCAGGGGCCAGAGACCCAGTACTTC. It translates as CASSILQGPETQYF.